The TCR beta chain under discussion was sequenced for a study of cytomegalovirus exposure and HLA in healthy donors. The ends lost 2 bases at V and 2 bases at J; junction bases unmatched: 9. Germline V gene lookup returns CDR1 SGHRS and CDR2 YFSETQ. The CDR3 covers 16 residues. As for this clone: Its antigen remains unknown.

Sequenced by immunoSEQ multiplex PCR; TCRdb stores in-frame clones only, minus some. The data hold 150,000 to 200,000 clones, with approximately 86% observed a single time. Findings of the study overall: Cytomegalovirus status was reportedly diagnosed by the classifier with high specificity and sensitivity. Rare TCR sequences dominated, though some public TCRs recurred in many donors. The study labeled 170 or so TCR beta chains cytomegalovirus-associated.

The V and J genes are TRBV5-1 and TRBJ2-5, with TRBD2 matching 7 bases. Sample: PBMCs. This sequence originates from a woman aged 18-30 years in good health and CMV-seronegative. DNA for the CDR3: TGCGCCAGCAGCTTAGCTCAGCGGGGAGGGCAAGAGACCCAGTACTTC. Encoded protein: CASSLAQRGGQETQYF.